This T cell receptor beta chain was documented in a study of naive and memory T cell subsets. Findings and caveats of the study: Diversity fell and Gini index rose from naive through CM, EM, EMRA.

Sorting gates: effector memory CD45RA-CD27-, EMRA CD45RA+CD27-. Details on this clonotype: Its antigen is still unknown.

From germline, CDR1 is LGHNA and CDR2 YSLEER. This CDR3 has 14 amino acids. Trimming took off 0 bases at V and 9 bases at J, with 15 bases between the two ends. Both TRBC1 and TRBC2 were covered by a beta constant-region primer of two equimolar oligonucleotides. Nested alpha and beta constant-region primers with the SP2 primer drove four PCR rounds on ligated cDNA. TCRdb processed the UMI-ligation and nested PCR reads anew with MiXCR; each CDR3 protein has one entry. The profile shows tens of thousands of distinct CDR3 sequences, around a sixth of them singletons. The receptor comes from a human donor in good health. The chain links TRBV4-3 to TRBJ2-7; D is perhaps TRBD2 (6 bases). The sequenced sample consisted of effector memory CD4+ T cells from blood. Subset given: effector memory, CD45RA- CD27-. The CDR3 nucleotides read TGCGCCAGCAGCCAAGATCTAGCGCTTAACCCGCAGTACTTC. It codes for CASSQDLALNPQYF.